Listed here is a single T cell receptor beta chain. This sample is part of a study of blood T cell repertoires in COVID-19. Looking at the study overall: The samples span acute and convalescent COVID-19 from the United States, Italy and Spain.

This CDR3 has 13 residues. Trimming took off 4 bases at V and 2 bases at J, with 9 bases between the two ends. Germline CDR1 SGHNT, CDR2 YYREEE (reference sequence). The data were produced by immunoSEQ multiplex PCR, yet TCRdb's version contains in-frame clones alone and is incomplete. The sample has almost 200,000 clones; around four fifths are singletons. The source material was peripheral blood. This sequence originates from a man aged 55 to 70 with COVID-19, enrolled during active disease. The genes are TRBV5-4 and TRBJ1-2; D might be TRBD1 (6 bases). CDR3 amino acids: CASSRDRNYGYTF. CDR3 coding DNA: TGTGCCAGCAGCCGCGACAGGAACTATGGCTACACCTTC.